Listed below are T cell receptor beta chains from one sample, sequenced in a study of T cell repertoires in cytomegalovirus infection. TCRdb passed the reads through MiXCR, listing each CDR3 protein once. The data hold 600,000 to 800,000 distinct CDR3 sequences, with 24% observed a single time. The source material was CD8+ T cells from PBMCs. The receptors come from a human donor in good health (CMV status not recorded). Some clones in this sample may be carry-over from other donors' samples. Both conserved end residues are part of each CDR3. Fields, in order: J gene, D gene, V gene, clone size, CDR3 DNA, CDR3 protein. The D gene is left open where the match is weak. Some rows have no size entry. The others give once, few or many, or a class for an expanded clone.

>TRBJ1-1|TRBD1|TRBV7-6|many
TGTGCCAGCAGCTCACCAACCGGGACAGATTACATGAACACTGAAGCTTTCTTT
CASSSPTGTDYMNTEAFF
>TRBJ1-2|-|TRBV15|-
TGTGCCACCAGCAGAGATCGGGGGGCGCATGGCTACACCTTC
CATSRDRGAHGYTF
>TRBJ2-1|-|TRBV7-9|many
TGTGCCAGCAGCTTAGGAAAGTACTCCTACAATGAGCAGTTCTTC
CASSLGKYSYNEQFF
>TRBJ2-1|-|TRBV12-3/TRBV12-4|-
TGTGCCAGCAGAACCTCAGGGAATGAGCAGTTCTTC
CASRTSGNEQFF
>TRBJ1-1|-|TRBV5-1|-
TGCGCCAGCAGCTTAAGGGACTCTTTCACTGAAGCTTTCTTT
CASSLRDSFTEAFF
>TRBJ1-1|-|TRBV7-6|few
TGTGCCAGCAGCTTAGATTGGACTAACACTGAAGCTTTCTTT
CASSLDWTNTEAFF
>TRBJ2-1|-|TRBV28|-
TGTGCCAGCAGGAGGCGCCACCGGGACGGGAAGGTCAATGAGCAGTTCTTC
CASRRRHRDGKVNEQFF
>TRBJ1-5|-|TRBV7-2|many
TGTGCCAGCAGCCCGGACGGTAATCAGCCCCAGCATTTT
CASSPDGNQPQHF
>TRBJ1-1|TRBD1|TRBV6-5|few
TGTGCCAGCAGTTGGACAGGGAGGGAAGCTTTCTTT
CASSWTGREAFF
>TRBJ2-1|TRBD2|TRBV7-2|many
TGTGCCAGCAGCTTAGGTCTAGCGGGGCACAATGAGCAGTTCTTC
CASSLGLAGHNEQFF
>TRBJ1-2|-|TRBV11-3|few
TGTGCCAGCAGCTTGGAGGAACTGCGTGGCTACACCTTC
CASSLEELRGYTF
>TRBJ2-3|TRBD1|TRBV29-1|few
TGCAGCGTTGAGGGGGGGGACAGGGGCACAGACACGCAGTATTTT
CSVEGGDRGTDTQYF
>TRBJ1-2|-|TRBV29-1|-
TGCAGCGCAATCGGACAGACCGGCTACACCTTC
CSAIGQTGYTF
>TRBJ2-1|-|TRBV7-9|many
TGTGCCAGCAGCCCCGAGAGGGTAGCGGCTTACAATGAGCAGTTCTTC
CASSPERVAAYNEQFF
>TRBJ2-3|TRBD1|TRBV7-2|many
TGTGCCAGCAGCTTACCGGGACAGGGGAGCACAGATACGCAGTATTTT
CASSLPGQGSTDTQYF